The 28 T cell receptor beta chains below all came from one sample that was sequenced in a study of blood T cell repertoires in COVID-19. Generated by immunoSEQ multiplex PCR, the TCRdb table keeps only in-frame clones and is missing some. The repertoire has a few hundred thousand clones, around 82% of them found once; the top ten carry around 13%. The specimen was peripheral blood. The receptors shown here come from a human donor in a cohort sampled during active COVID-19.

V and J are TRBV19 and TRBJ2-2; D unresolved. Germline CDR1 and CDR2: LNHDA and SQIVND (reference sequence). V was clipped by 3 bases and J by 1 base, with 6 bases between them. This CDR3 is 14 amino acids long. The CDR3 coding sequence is TGTGCCAGTAGTATCCGCAGGAACACCGGGGAGCTGTTTTTT. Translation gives CASSIRRNTGELFF.

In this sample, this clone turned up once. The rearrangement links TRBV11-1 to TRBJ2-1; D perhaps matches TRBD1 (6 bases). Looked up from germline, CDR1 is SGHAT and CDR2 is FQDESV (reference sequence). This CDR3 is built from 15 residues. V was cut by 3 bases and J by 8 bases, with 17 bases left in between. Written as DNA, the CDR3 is TGTGCCAGCAGCTTGCCCGAGGGGGTAGGGGATGAGCAGTTCTTC. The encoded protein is CASSLPEGVGDEQFF.

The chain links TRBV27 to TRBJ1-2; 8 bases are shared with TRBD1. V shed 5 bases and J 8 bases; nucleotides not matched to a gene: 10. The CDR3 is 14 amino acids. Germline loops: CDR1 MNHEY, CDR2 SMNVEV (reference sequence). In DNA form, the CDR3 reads TGTGCCAGCAGTCCAATTGGACAGGGAAAGGGCTACACCTTC. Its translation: CASSPIGQGKGYTF.

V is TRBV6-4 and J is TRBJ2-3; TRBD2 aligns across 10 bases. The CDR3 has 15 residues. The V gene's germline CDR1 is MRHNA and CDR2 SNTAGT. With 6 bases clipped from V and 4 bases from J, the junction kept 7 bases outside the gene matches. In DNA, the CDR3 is TGTGCCAGCAGCGCTAGCGGGAGTGACGCAGATACGCAGTATTTT. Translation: CASSASGSDADTQYF.

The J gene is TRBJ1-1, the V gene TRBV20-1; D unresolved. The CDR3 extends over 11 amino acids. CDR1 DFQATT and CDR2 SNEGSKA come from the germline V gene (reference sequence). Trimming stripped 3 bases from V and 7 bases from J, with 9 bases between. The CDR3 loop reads CSARPTREAFF. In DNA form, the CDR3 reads TGCAGTGCTAGGCCCACACGTGAAGCTTTCTTT.

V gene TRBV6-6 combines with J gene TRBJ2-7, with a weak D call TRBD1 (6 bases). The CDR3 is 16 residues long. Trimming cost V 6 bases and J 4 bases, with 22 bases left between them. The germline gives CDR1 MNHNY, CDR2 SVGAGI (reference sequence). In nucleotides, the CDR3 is TGTGCCAGCAGCCCCGGTTCCGGGACATCTCTGTACGAGCAGTACTTC. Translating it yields CASSPGSGTSLYEQYF.

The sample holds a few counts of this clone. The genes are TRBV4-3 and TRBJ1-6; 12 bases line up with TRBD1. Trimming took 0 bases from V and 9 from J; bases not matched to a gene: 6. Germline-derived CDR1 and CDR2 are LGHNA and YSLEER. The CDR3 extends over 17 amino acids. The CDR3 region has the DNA TGCGCCAGCAGCCAAGAGGGGACAGGGGGCACAGGTTCACCCCTCCACTTT. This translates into CASSQEGTGGTGSPLHF.

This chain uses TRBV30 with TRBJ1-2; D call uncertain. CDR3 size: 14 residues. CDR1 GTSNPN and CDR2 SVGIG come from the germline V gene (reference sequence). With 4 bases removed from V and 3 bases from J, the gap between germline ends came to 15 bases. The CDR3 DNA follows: TGTGCCTGGAAAAGGAGTACCGGTGACTATGGCTACACCTTC. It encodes CAWKRSTGDYGYTF.

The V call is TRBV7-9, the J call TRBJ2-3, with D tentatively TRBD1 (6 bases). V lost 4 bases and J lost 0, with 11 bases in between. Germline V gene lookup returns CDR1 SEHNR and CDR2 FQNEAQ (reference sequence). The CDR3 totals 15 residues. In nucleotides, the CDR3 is TGTGCCAGCAGCTCCCCAGGGGAAAGCACAGATACGCAGTATTTT. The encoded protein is CASSSPGESTDTQYF.

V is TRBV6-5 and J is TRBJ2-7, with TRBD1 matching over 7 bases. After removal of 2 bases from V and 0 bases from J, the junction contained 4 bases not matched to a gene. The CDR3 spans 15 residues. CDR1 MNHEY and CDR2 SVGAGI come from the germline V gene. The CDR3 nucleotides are TGTGCCAGCAGTTACGGCCAGGGGGTCTCCTACGAGCAGTACTTC. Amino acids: CASSYGQGVSYEQYF.

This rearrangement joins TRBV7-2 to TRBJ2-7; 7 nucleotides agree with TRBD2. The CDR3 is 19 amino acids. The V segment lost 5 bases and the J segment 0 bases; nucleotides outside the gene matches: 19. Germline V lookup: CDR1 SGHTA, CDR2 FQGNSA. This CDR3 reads CASSHPSTGGSGSSYEQYF. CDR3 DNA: TGTGCCAGCAGCCACCCGTCGACGGGAGGTTCGGGAAGCTCCTACGAGCAGTACTTC.

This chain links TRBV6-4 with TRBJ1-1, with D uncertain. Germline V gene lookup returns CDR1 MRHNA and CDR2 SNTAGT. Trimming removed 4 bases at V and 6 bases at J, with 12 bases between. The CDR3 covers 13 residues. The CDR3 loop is CASSVHLGAEAFF. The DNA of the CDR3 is TGTGCCAGCAGTGTCCACCTGGGCGCTGAAGCTTTCTTT.

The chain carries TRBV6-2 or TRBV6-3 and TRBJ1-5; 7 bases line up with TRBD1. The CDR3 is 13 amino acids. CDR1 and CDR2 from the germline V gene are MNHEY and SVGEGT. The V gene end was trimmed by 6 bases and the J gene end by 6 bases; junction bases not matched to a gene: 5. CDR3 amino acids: CASSSNRGQPQHF. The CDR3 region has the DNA TGTGCCAGCAGCAGCAACAGGGGTCAGCCCCAGCATTTT.

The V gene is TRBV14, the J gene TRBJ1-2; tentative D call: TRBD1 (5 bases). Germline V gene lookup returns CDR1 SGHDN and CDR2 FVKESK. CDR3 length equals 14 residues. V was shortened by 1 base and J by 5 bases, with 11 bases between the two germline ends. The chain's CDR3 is CASSQGRGEYGYTF. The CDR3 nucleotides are TGTGCCAGCAGCCAAGGACGGGGGGAATATGGCTACACCTTC.

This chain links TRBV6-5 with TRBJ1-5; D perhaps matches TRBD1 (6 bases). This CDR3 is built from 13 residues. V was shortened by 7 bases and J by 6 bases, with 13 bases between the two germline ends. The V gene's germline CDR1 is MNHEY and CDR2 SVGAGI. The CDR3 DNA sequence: TGTGCCAGCACGACAGGTCCCACTCAGCCCCAGCATTTT. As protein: CASTTGPTQPQHF.

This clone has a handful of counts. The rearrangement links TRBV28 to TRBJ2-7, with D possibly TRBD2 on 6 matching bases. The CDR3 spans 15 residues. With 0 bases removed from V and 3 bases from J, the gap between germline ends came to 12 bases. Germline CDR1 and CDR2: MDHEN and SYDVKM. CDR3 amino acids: CASSLWSAGFYEQYF. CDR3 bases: TGTGCCAGCAGTTTATGGTCGGCGGGGTTCTACGAGCAGTACTTC.

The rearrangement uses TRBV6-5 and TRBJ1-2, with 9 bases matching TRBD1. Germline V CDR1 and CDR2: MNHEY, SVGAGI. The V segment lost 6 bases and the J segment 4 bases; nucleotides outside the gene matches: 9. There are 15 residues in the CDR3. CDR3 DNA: TGTGCCAGCAGATTAACAGGGGGCGCAGGCTATGGCTACACCTTC. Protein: CASRLTGGAGYGYTF.

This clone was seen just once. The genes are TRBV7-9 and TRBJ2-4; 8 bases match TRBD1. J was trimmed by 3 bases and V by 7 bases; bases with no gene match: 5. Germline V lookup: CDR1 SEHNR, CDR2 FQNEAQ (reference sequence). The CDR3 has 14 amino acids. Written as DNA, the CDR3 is TGTGCCAGCACCCAGGGGGCGGACAAAAACATTCAGTACTTC. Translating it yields CASTQGADKNIQYF. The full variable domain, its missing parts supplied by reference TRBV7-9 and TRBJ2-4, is DTGVSQNPRHKITKRGQNVTFRCDPISEHNRLYWYRQTLGQGPEFLTYFQNEAQLEKSRLLSDRFSAERPKGSFSTLEIQRTEQGDSAMYLCASTQGADKNIQYFGAGTRLSVL.

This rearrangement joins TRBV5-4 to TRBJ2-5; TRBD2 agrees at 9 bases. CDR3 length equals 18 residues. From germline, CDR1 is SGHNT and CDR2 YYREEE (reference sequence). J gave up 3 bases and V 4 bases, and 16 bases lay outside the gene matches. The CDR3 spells CASSPRLAAYQGKETQYF. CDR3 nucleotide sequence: TGTGCCAGCAGCCCGCGACTAGCGGCTTACCAGGGGAAAGAGACCCAGTACTTC.

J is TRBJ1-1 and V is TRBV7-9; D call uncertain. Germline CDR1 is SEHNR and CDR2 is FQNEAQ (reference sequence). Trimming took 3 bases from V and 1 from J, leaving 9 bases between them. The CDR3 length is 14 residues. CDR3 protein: CASSLVERNTEAFF. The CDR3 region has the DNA TGTGCCAGCAGCTTGGTGGAGAGGAACACTGAAGCTTTCTTT.

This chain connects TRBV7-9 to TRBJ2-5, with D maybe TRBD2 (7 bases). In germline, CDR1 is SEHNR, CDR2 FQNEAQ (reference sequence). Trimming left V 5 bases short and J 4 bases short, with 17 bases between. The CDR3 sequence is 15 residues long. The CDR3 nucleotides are TGTGCCAGCAGCCCCGAGGGGGGGTCGGGAGAGACCCAGTACTTC. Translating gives CASSPEGGSGETQYF.

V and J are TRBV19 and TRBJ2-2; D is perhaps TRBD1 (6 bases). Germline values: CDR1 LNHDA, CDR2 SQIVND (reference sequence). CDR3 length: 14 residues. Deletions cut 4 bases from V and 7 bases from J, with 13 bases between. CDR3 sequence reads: CASSRDIPNGELFF. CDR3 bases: TGTGCCAGTAGTAGGGACATCCCGAACGGGGAGCTGTTTTTT.

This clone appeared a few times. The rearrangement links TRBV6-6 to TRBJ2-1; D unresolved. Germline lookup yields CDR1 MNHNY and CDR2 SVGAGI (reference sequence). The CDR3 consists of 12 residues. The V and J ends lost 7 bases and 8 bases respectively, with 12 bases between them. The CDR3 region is CASKDGEYEQFF. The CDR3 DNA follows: TGTGCCAGCAAAGACGGAGAATATGAGCAGTTCTTC.

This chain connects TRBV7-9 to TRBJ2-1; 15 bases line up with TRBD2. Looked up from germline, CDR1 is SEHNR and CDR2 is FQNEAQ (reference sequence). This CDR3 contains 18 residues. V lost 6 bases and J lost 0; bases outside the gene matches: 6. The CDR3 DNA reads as TGTGCCAGCAGTATAGGACTAGCGGGGGGGTCCTCCTACAATGAGCAGTTCTTC. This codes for CASSIGLAGGSSYNEQFF.

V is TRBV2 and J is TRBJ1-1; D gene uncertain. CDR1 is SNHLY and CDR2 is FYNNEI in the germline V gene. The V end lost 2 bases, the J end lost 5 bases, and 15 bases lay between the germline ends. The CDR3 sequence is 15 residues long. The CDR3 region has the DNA TGTGCCAGCAGTGAAATGGTGGTCCCCGGGACTGAAGCTTTCTTT. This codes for CASSEMVVPGTEAFF.

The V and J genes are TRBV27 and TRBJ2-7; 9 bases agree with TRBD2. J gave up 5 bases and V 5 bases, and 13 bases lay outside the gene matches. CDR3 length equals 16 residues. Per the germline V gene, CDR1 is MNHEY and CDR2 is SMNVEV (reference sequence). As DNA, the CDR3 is TGTGCCAGCAGTCCCAGCCGAGGGGCGGGAGGGGACGAGCAGTACTTC. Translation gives CASSPSRGAGGDEQYF.

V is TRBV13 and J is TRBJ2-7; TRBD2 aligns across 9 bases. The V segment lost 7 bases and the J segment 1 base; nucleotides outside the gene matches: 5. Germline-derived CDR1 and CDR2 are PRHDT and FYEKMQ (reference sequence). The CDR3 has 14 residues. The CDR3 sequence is CASTMTSGSYEQYF. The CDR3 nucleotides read TGTGCCAGCACCATGACTAGCGGTTCCTACGAGCAGTACTTC.

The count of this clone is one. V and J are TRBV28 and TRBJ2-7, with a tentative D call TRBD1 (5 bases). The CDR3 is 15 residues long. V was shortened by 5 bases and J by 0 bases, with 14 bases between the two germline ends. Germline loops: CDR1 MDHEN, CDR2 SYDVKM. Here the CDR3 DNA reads TGTGCCAGCAGTATCGACAGATTAGTCTCCTACGAGCAGTACTTC. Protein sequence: CASSIDRLVSYEQYF.